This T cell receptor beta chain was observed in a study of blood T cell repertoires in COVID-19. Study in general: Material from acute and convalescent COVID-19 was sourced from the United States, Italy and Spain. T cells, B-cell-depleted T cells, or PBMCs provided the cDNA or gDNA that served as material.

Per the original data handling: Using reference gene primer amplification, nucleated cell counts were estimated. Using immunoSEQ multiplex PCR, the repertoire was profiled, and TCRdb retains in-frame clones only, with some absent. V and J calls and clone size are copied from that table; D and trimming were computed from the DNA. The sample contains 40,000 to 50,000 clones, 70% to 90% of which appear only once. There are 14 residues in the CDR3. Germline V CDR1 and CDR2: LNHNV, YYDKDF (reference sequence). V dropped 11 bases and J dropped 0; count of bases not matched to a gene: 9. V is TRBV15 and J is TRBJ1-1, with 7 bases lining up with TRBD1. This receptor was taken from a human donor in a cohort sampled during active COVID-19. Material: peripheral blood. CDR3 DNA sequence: TGTGCCGCCGGGCGACAGGGAATGAACACTGAAGCTTTCTTT. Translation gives CAAGRQGMNTEAFF.